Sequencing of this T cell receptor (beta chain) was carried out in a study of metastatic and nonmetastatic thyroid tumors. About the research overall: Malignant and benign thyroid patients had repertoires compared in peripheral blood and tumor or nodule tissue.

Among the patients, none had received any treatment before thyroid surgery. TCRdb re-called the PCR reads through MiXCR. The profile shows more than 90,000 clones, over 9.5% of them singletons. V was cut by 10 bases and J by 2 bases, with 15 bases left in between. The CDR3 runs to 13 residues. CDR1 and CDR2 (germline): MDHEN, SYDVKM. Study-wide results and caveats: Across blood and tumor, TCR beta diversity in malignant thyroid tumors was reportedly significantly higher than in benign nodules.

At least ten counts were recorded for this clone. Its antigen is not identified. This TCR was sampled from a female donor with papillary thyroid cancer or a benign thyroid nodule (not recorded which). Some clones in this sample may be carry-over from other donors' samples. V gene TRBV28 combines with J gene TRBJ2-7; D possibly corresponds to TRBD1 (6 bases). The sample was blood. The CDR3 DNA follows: TGTGCCATTAAGGACAGCCGAACCTACGAGCAGTACTTC. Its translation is CAIKDSRTYEQYF.